These T cell receptor beta chains were read from a single sample in a study of cytomegalovirus exposure and HLA in healthy donors. The table came from immunoSEQ multiplex PCR; TCRdb's copy has only in-frame clones and leaves some out. The table records under 150,000 clones, approximately 87% of them present only once. Sequencing input: PBMCs. All receptors derive from a man in his late teens or twenties in good health and CMV-seronegative. The conserved cysteine and the conserved F or W are not part of the CDR3 here. The order of the fields is J gene, V gene, CDR3 protein.

>TRBJ2-7|TRBV7-8
ASSLTPPGEQY
>TRBJ1-5|TRBV7-8
ASSGTGYSNQPQH
>TRBJ2-5|TRBV7-2
ASSPSSGSWETQY
>TRBJ2-5|TRBV18
ASSPGAGETQY
>TRBJ2-3|TRBV27
ASSSSLPGNTQY
>TRBJ1-1|TRBV28
ASMGPGSSTEAF
>TRBJ1-5|TRBV7-9
ASSLGEGSQPQH
>TRBJ2-1|TRBV19
ASSTSSGRAHEQF
>TRBJ1-2|TRBV6-5
ASSYSIREGGGYT
>TRBJ2-1|TRBV2
ASAGTSGVNEQF
>TRBJ2-3|TRBV5-1
ASSLADKYQTTPDTQY
>TRBJ1-5|TRBV5-6
ASSFSGVQPQH
>TRBJ2-3|TRBV5-4
ASSIRSEGDTQY
>TRBJ2-1|TRBV11-2
ASSSPKWEGRVYNEQF
>TRBJ1-2|TRBV18
ASSPVGGADYGYT
>TRBJ2-1|TRBV6-5
ASSYSSGGVNEQF
>TRBJ1-5|TRBV6-4
ASSEGGGSGQPQH
>TRBJ2-1|TRBV5-1
ASSSGLAPYNEQF
>TRBJ1-5|TRBV6-6
ASSQYRGRGDQPQH
>TRBJ2-3|TRBV6-1
ASSARGPLRTDTQY
>TRBJ2-7|TRBV27
ASSLRPSGSYEQY
>TRBJ1-2|TRBV5-4
ASSLETSYGYT
>TRBJ1-2|TRBV28
ASSFSQGYGYT